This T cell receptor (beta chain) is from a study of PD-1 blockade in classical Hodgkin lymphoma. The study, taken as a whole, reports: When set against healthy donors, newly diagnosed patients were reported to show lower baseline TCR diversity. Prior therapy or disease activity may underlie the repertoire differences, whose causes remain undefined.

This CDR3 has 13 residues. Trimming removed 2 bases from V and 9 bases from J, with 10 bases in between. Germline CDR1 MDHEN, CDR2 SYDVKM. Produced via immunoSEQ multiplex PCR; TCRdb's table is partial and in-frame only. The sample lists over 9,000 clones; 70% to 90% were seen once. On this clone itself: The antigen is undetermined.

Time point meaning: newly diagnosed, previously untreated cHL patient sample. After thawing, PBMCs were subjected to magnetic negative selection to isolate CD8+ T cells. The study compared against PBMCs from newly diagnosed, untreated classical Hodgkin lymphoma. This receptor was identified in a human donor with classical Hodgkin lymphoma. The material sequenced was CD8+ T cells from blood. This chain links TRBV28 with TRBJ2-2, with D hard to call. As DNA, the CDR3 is TGTGCCAGCAGTTTAGGGTTTATGAGGGAGCTGTTTTTT. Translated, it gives CASSLGFMRELFF.